This T cell receptor beta chain was found in a study of graft-versus-host responses after intestinal transplantation. Study summary: Tacrolimus and steroids were given for 2 to 4 years to all recipients after anti-thymocyte globulin induction.

Profiled with immunoSEQ multiplex PCR; TCRdb holds only in-frame clones, not every one. The profile covers over 45,000 clones, with 70% to 90% appearing a single time and less than 2% taken by the ten largest. Study-wide results and limits: Individuals who had graft-donor T cell macrochimerism had allografts that showed high graft-versus-host to host-versus-graft clonal ratios. The marrow of recipients harbored GvH clones, and ileum or blood showed some of them first. Peak circulating GvH clone levels were associated with early post-transplant HvG declines.

Remarks on this clone: Its antigen is as yet unknown.

The CDR3 runs 14 residues. Germline lookup yields CDR1 SGHRS and CDR2 YFSETQ. Trimming removed 7 bases from V and 3 bases from J, with 17 bases in between. The sequenced sample was PBMCs, obtained 26 days after transplant. The sequence derives from a human patient who received an intestinal transplant, so some T cells may come from the graft donor. V is TRBV5-1 and J is TRBJ2-7; D unclear. In DNA form, the CDR3 reads TGCGCCAGCCGCGTAGGAGATGGCCTCTACGAGCAGTACTTC. It codes for CASRVGDGLYEQYF.